The 7 T cell receptor beta chains listed next were all sequenced from one sample in a study of T cell changes during pregnancy in multiple sclerosis. TCRdb's table, derived via immunoSEQ multiplex PCR, lists solely in-frame clones and lacks some. The top ten clones hold 0.7% to 0.9% of a sample with some 97,000 clones, 90% to 95% of them seen once. The sample was peripheral blood, taken before pregnancy. Receptors originate from a female donor with multiple sclerosis, enrolled in a pregnancy study.

V gene TRBV5-1 combines with J gene TRBJ2-1; D not resolved. The CDR3 totals 16 residues. CDR1 SGHRS and CDR2 YFSETQ come from the germline V gene. Between the trimmed V and J ends, which lost 4 bases and 4 bases, there was a span of 18 bases. CDR3 sequence reads: CASSHAEPREYNEQFF. The CDR3 DNA sequence: TGCGCCAGCAGCCACGCGGAACCGCGAGAGTACAATGAGCAGTTCTTC.

The chain carries TRBV19 and TRBJ2-7; TRBD2 might be the D (6 bases). The CDR3 is 13 amino acids. V lost 8 bases, J lost 5 bases, and 16 bases lay in between. CDR1 and CDR2 from the germline V gene are LNHDA and SQIVND (reference sequence). CDR3 amino acids: CASRDSNVDEQYF. The CDR3, as DNA: TGTGCCAGTCGGGACTCTAATGTGGACGAGCAGTACTTC.

CDR3 coding DNA: TGCGCCAGCAGCCAAGCAGCTAGCGGGAGTGGCGAGCAGTACTTC. It codes for CASSQAASGSGEQYF. The rearrangement links TRBV4-3 to TRBJ2-7, with 10 bases identical to TRBD2. V was clipped by 1 base and J by 6 bases; unmatched bases: 6. Germline CDR1 and CDR2: LGHNA and YSLEER. The CDR3 is 15 residues long.

This sequence joins TRBV4-3 and TRBJ2-2, with a weak D call TRBD1 (5 bases). Trimming took 0 bases from V and 5 from J, leaving 13 bases between them. This CDR3 has 16 residues. The germline V gene has CDR1 LGHNA and CDR2 YSLEER. CDR3 DNA sequence: TGCGCCAGCAGCCAAGAGGCAGGGCTTCAAACCGGGGAGCTGTTTTTT. Translation: CASSQEAGLQTGELFF.

This chain joins TRBV6-5 and TRBJ1-1, with 7 nucleotides matching TRBD1. The CDR3 covers 13 residues. CDR1 and CDR2 from the germline V gene are MNHEY and SVGAGI. V trimming: 6 bases; J trimming: 4 bases; junction bases outside the gene matches: 5. Written as DNA, the CDR3 is TGTGCCAGCAGCCTCCCAGGGGGCACTGAAGCTTTCTTT. Translation gives CASSLPGGTEAFF.

The gene calls are TRBV6-1 and TRBJ1-5; 8 bases match TRBD1. Germline V gene sequence: CDR1 MNHNS, CDR2 SASEGT. With V trimmed by 9 bases and J by 2 bases, 9 bases remained unmatched. CDR3 length: 15 residues. The CDR3 nucleotides read TGTGCCAGTACGGGACAGGCGACCGGCAATCAGCCCCAGCATTTT. Residues: CASTGQATGNQPQHF.

This sequence joins TRBV6-1 and TRBJ2-1; 7 bases line up with TRBD1. Germline assignment: CDR1 MNHNS and CDR2 SASEGT. This CDR3 is 15 amino acids long. After removal of 5 bases from V and 0 bases from J, the junction contained 4 bases not matched to a gene. CDR3 region: CASSPTGTSYNEQFF. DNA of the CDR3: TGTGCCAGCAGTCCGACAGGGACCTCCTACAATGAGCAGTTCTTC.